A single sample is the source of the 27 T cell receptor beta chains below, sequenced in a study of blood T cell repertoires in COVID-19. Sequenced by immunoSEQ multiplex PCR; TCRdb stores in-frame clones only, minus some. The sample has about 400,000 clones, around 87% seen once. The sequenced sample was PBMCs or T cells enriched from blood (not recorded which). These receptors all come from a man aged 35-49 years in a cohort exposed to, infected with or recovered from COVID-19 (not recorded which).

The chain uses TRBV30 and TRBJ1-1, with D perhaps TRBD1 (6 bases). The CDR3 length is 14 residues. Trimming removed 2 bases at V and 4 bases at J, with 14 bases between. Germline CDR1 GTSNPN, CDR2 SVGIG (reference sequence). The CDR3 loop reads CAWSRKGGSTEAFF. As DNA, the CDR3 is TGTGCCTGGAGTCGAAAAGGGGGAAGCACTGAAGCTTTCTTT. The full variable domain, completed using reference TRBV30 and TRBJ1-1, is SQTIHQWPATLVQPVGSPLSLECTVEGTSNPNLYWYRQAAGRGLQLLFYSVGIGQISSEVPQNLSASRPQDRQFILSSKKLLLSDSGFYLCAWSRKGGSTEAFFGQGTRLTVV.

The rearrangement uses TRBV28 and TRBJ1-1; D is ambiguous. Trimming took 6 bases from V and 1 from J, leaving 9 bases between them. CDR1 is MDHEN, CDR2 SYDVKM, per germline. The CDR3 is 13 residues long. Here the CDR3 reads CASSRARNTEAFF. DNA of the CDR3: TGTGCCAGCAGCCGCGCTCGGAACACTGAAGCTTTCTTT. The whole variable domain, filled in from reference TRBV28 and TRBJ1-1, reads DVKVTQSSRYLVKRTGEKVFLECVQDMDHENMFWYRQDPGLGLRLIYFSYDVKMKEKGDIPEGYSVSREKKERFSLILESASTNQTSMYLCASSRARNTEAFFGQGTRLTVV.

The chain is built from TRBV10-3 and TRBJ1-6; 9 positions agree with TRBD1. This CDR3 comprises 16 residues. The germline V gene encodes CDR1 ENHRY and CDR2 SYGVKD. J was trimmed by 3 bases and V by 6 bases; bases with no gene match: 6. For the CDR3, the DNA is TGTGCCATCAGACCGGACAGGGGAAACTATAATTCACCCCTCCACTTT. This translates into CAIRPDRGNYNSPLHF.

The V call is TRBV5-4, the J call TRBJ1-2; no clear D gene. The V gene's germline CDR1 is SGHNT and CDR2 YYREEE (reference sequence). This CDR3 comprises 13 residues. Trimming removed 2 bases from V and 4 bases from J, with 9 bases in between. CDR3 DNA: TGTGCCAGCAGCTTTTCCCGTGTCTATGGCTACACCTTC. It translates to CASSFSRVYGYTF.

The CDR3 spells CASSPHGQSRFHQPQHF. Written as DNA, the CDR3 is TGTGCCAGCAGCCCCCACGGACAGTCACGGTTCCATCAGCCCCAGCATTTT. The J gene is TRBJ1-5, the V gene TRBV16; perhaps TRBD1 as D (6 bases). The CDR3 extends over 17 amino acids. Trimming removed 4 bases from V and 5 bases from J, with 21 bases in between. Germline CDR1 and CDR2: KGHSY and FQNENV.

This chain uses TRBV29-1 with TRBJ2-1; 14 positions match TRBD2. The CDR3 has 20 amino acids. CDR1 is SQVTM, CDR2 ANQGSEA, per germline. V lost 4 bases to trimming and J lost 3 bases; unmatched junction nucleotides: 17. In DNA form, the CDR3 reads TGCAGCGTTGTATACAGGGATCGACTAGCGGGAGGGCCGAACTACAATGAGCAGTTCTTC. It encodes CSVVYRDRLAGGPNYNEQFF.

The sample holds one count of this clone. V is TRBV18 and J is TRBJ2-7; TRBD2 aligns across 9 bases. V gave up 3 bases and J gave up 3 bases; unmatched junction bases: 3. The CDR3 runs to 14 residues. The germline gives CDR1 KGHSH, CDR2 LQKENI. The CDR3 DNA reads as TGTGCCAGCTCACCGGGCGGGGGGGACTACGAGCAGTACTTC. Amino acids: CASSPGGGDYEQYF.

The chain combines TRBV10-3 with TRBJ1-2, with D uncertain. The CDR3 is 13 amino acids. Trimming left V 0 bases short and J 4 bases short, with 6 bases between. The germline V gene encodes CDR1 ENHRY and CDR2 SYGVKD. This CDR3 reads CAISESSFYGYTF. In DNA, the CDR3 is TGTGCCATCAGTGAGTCGTCATTCTATGGCTACACCTTC.

Worth noting for this clone: In the same sample, other DNA sequences code for this CDR3. V is TRBV5-6 and J is TRBJ2-7; 8 nucleotides align to TRBD1. The CDR3 is 15 amino acids. Looked up from germline, CDR1 is SGHDT and CDR2 is YYEEEE. Trimming took 0 bases from V and 1 from J; bases not matched to a gene: 3. CDR3 coding DNA: TGTGCCAGCAGCTTGGTGGGGACAGGATCCTACGAGCAGTACTTC. Its protein product is CASSLVGTGSYEQYF.

The chain carries TRBV28 and TRBJ2-7; 7 bases map to TRBD2. The germline V gene has CDR1 MDHEN and CDR2 SYDVKM. This CDR3 has 14 amino acids. With V trimmed by 3 bases and J by 4 bases, 6 bases remained unmatched. This CDR3 is CASSLTGRWYEQYF. In nucleotides, the CDR3 is TGTGCCAGCAGTTTGACCGGGAGGTGGTACGAGCAGTACTTC.

The gene calls are TRBV7-6 and TRBJ2-5; TRBD2 matches at 14 bases. Germline-derived CDR1 and CDR2 are SGHVS and FNYEAQ. V dropped 3 bases and J dropped 5; count of bases not matched to a gene: 2. The CDR3 sequence is 15 residues long. CDR3 amino acids: CASSLGLAGEETQYF. CDR3 DNA sequence: TGTGCCAGCAGCTTGGGACTAGCGGGAGAGGAGACCCAGTACTTC.

A single count supports this clone. The V call is TRBV2, the J call TRBJ2-3, with 11 bases aligning to TRBD2. The CDR3 runs to 15 residues. Trimming took 4 bases from V and 5 from J; bases not matched to a gene: 5. The germline gives CDR1 SNHLY, CDR2 FYNNEI. The CDR3 is CASSVAGGRKDTQYF. CDR3 sequence (DNA): TGTGCCAGCAGTGTAGCGGGAGGGCGGAAAGATACGCAGTATTTT.

On this clone itself: At the DNA level, this CDR3 is encoded by other sequences in the same sample as well. The chain is built from TRBV6-1 and TRBJ1-5; 7 positions agree with TRBD1. V lost 2 bases to trimming and J lost 7 bases; unmatched junction nucleotides: 2. The CDR3 spans 13 residues. CDR1 and CDR2 from the germline V gene are MNHNS and SASEGT. The CDR3 loop is CASSEQGGQPQHF. DNA for the CDR3: TGTGCCAGCAGTGAACAGGGGGGACAGCCCCAGCATTTT.

CDR3 coding DNA: TGTGCCAGCAGTCGACAGGGGATCGACGGCTACACCTTC. The encoded protein is CASSRQGIDGYTF. This rearrangement joins TRBV28 to TRBJ1-2, with TRBD1 matching 8 bases. The ends lost 5 bases at V and 8 bases at J; junction bases unmatched: 7. CDR3 size: 13 residues. The germline CDR1 and CDR2 sequences are MDHEN and SYDVKM.

V gene TRBV5-1 combines with J gene TRBJ1-1, with D perhaps TRBD1 (5 bases). Germline assignment: CDR1 SGHRS and CDR2 YFSETQ. The CDR3 runs to 13 residues. With 7 bases removed from V and 0 bases from J, the gap between germline ends came to 10 bases. The CDR3 spells CASATDMNTEAFF. The CDR3 nucleotides are TGCGCCAGCGCGACAGACATGAACACTGAAGCTTTCTTT.

The rearrangement uses TRBV5-6 and TRBJ1-3; 8 bases agree with TRBD1. Germline CDR1 is SGHDT and CDR2 is YYEEEE. J lost 6 bases, V lost 0 bases, and 5 bases had no gene match. The CDR3 covers 15 residues. In DNA form, the CDR3 reads TGTGCCAGCAGCTTGGATGGACAGGGTATAAACACCATATATTTT. Protein: CASSLDGQGINTIYF.

The chain is built from TRBV28 and TRBJ1-2; maybe TRBD1 (5 bases). V was shortened by 2 bases and J by 5 bases, with 12 bases between the two germline ends. The length of the CDR3 is 14 residues. Per the germline V gene, CDR1 is MDHEN and CDR2 is SYDVKM. In DNA, the CDR3 is TGTGCCAGCAGTTTACTTCCAGGGTGGTATGGCTACACCTTC. Translating gives CASSLLPGWYGYTF.

J is TRBJ2-7 and V is TRBV27; 10 nucleotides line up with TRBD1. The V gene's germline CDR1 is MNHEY and CDR2 SMNVEV (reference sequence). The CDR3 totals 14 residues. The trim removed 5 bases at V and 4 bases at J, leaving 5 bases unmatched. CDR3 nucleotides: TGTGCCAGCAGTATACGGACAGGGGGATACGAGCAGTACTTC. Amino acids: CASSIRTGGYEQYF.

The chain joins TRBV19 to TRBJ2-1; D might be TRBD2 (7 bases). Germline values: CDR1 LNHDA, CDR2 SQIVND (reference sequence). The CDR3 runs 15 residues. With 4 bases removed from V and 9 bases from J, the gap between germline ends came to 19 bases. Here the CDR3 DNA reads TGTGCCAGTAGTAAGTCAGACAGGAGGGGGGGTGAGCAGTTCTTC. Its protein product is CASSKSDRRGGEQFF.

This clone was seen a handful of times. J is TRBJ2-7 and V is TRBV5-1, with 10 bases fitting TRBD1. CDR1 SGHRS and CDR2 YFSETQ come from the germline V gene. V lost 0 bases to trimming and J lost 4 bases; unmatched junction nucleotides: 1. The CDR3 totals 14 residues. The CDR3 sequence is CASSLVGQGYEQYF. Written as DNA, the CDR3 is TGCGCCAGCAGCTTGGTGGGACAGGGGTACGAGCAGTACTTC.

This clone showed up just a few times. The J gene is TRBJ2-1, the V gene TRBV5-1; D is possibly TRBD1 (6 bases). Trimming took 4 bases from V and 6 from J, leaving 14 bases between them. Germline V gene lookup returns CDR1 SGHRS and CDR2 YFSETQ. The CDR3 totals 14 residues. The CDR3 region has the DNA TGCGCCAGCAGCATCGGACAGTCCCGCAATGAGCAGTTCTTC. This translates into CASSIGQSRNEQFF.

V is TRBV19 and J is TRBJ1-2; D gene uncertain. The germline CDR1 and CDR2 sequences are LNHDA and SQIVND (reference sequence). CDR3 length equals 12 residues. Trimming removed 4 bases at V and 8 bases at J, with 11 bases between. CDR3 in amino acids: CASSSRTLGYTF. The CDR3 DNA reads TGTGCCAGTAGTAGCCGGACTCTCGGCTACACCTTC. Full variable domain (remainder filled in from reference TRBV19 and TRBJ1-2): DGGITQSPKYLFRKEGQNVTLSCEQNLNHDAMYWYRQDPGQGLRLIYYSQIVNDFQKGDIAEGYSVSREKKESFPLTVTSAQKNPTAFYLCASSSRTLGYTFGSGTRLTVV.

The CDR3 sequence is CASSLGQGYNSPLHF. CDR3 DNA sequence: TGTGCCAGCAGCTTAGGACAGGGCTATAATTCACCCCTCCACTTT. J is TRBJ1-6 and V is TRBV7-8, with 7 positions matching TRBD1. The CDR3 contains 15 residues. Per germline, CDR1 SGHVS and CDR2 FQNEAQ. The ends lost 1 base at V and 3 bases at J; junction bases unmatched: 0.

The genes are TRBV24-1 and TRBJ2-3; TRBD1 agrees at 9 bases. With 10 bases clipped from V and 3 bases from J, the junction kept 4 bases outside the gene matches. CDR1 and CDR2 (germline): KGHDR, SFDVKD. The CDR3 length is 13 residues. The CDR3 nucleotides read TGTGCCACACAGGGGGCTGGTACAGATACGCAGTATTTT. As protein: CATQGAGTDTQYF.

This chain connects TRBV28 to TRBJ2-7, with D possibly TRBD2 on 6 matching bases. Germline CDR1 is MDHEN and CDR2 is SYDVKM. The CDR3 is made up of 13 amino acids. V was shortened by 8 bases and J by 2 bases, with 13 bases between the two germline ends. This CDR3 reads CASGVAEAYEQYF. The CDR3 DNA sequence: TGTGCCAGCGGGGTAGCGGAAGCCTACGAGCAGTACTTC.

The chain carries TRBV13 and TRBJ2-1, with D maybe TRBD1 (6 bases). Germline V lookup: CDR1 PRHDT, CDR2 FYEKMQ (reference sequence). Trimming took off 0 bases at V and 10 bases at J, with 10 bases between the two ends. CDR3 length: 13 residues. CDR3 in DNA: TGTGCCAGCAGCTTAGGAGGGGGTGGGGAGCAGTTCTTC. Amino acids: CASSLGGGGEQFF. The full variable domain, completed using reference TRBV13 and TRBJ2-1, is AAGVIQSPRHLIKEKRETATLKCYPIPRHDTVYWYQQGPGQDPQFLISFYEKMQSDKGSIPDRFSAQQFSDYHSELNMSSLELGDSALYFCASSLGGGGEQFFGPGTRLTVL.

Only a few counts were recorded for this clone. The chain employs TRBV7-9 and TRBJ1-2; TRBD1 matches at 12 bases. This CDR3 spans 14 amino acids. Germline CDR1 reads SEHNR; CDR2 reads FQNEAQ (reference sequence). Trimming cost V 5 bases and J 8 bases; bases outside gene matches: 6. The chain's CDR3 is CASSPGQGARGYTF. For the CDR3, the DNA is TGTGCCAGCAGCCCGGGACAGGGGGCTAGGGGCTACACCTTC.